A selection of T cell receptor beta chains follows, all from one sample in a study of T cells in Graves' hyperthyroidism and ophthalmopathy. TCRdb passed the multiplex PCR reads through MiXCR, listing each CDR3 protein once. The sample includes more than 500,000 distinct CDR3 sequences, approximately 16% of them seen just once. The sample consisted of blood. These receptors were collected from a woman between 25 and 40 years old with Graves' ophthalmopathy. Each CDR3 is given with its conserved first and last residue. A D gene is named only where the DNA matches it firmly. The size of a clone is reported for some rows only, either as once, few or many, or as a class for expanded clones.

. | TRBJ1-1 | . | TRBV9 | CASSVNTVNTEAFF | TGTGCCAGCAGCGTAAATACCGTGAACACTGAAGCTTTCTTT
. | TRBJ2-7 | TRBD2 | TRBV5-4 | CASGIAGGPGGEQYF | TGTGCCAGCGGTATAGCGGGAGGGCCTGGTGGCGAGCAGTACTTC
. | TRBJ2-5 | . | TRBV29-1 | CSVVINISFEGKTQYF | TGCAGCGTTGTGATAAATATATCTTTCGAGGGGAAGACCCAGTACTTC
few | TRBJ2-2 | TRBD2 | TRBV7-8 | CASSLGASGANTGELFF | TGTGCCAGCAGCTTAGGGGCTAGCGGGGCGAACACCGGGGAGCTGTTTTTT
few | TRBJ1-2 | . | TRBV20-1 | CSASTGSMGYTF | TGCAGTGCTAGTACAGGGTCTATGGGCTACACCTTC
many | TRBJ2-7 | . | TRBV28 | CASSLLRATSYEQYF | TGTGCCAGCAGTCTGCTGAGGGCCACTTCCTACGAGCAGTACTTC
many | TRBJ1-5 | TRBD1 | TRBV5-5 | CASSLGGTGKSNQPQHF | TGTGCCAGCAGCTTGGGCGGGACAGGAAAGTCCAATCAGCCCCAGCATTTT
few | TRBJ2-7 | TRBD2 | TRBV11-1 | CASTTSGRSYEQYF | TGTGCCAGCACTACTAGCGGGAGGTCGTACGAGCAGTACTTC
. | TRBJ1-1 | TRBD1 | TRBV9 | CASSSSSDRGTEAFF | TGTGCCAGCAGCTCATCCTCGGACAGGGGCACTGAAGCTTTCTTT
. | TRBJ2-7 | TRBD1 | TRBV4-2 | CASSHQTGENYEQYF | TGTGCCAGCAGCCACCAGACAGGGGAAAACTACGAGCAGTACTTC
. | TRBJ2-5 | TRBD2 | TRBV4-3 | CASSQGGAGGSVQETQYF | TGCGCCAGCAGCCAAGGGGGAGCGGGAGGGTCGGTCCAAGAGACCCAGTACTTC
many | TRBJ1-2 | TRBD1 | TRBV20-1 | CSARDLEGARGYTF | TGCAGTGCTAGAGATCTCGAGGGGGCGCGCGGCTACACCTTC
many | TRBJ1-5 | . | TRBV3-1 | CASSQEAGVQPQHF | TGTGCCAGCAGCCAAGAGGCAGGGGTTCAGCCCCAGCATTTT
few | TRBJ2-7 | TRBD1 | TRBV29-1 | CSVVSRGLYEQYF | TGCAGCGTTGTATCCAGGGGGCTCTACGAGCAGTACTTC
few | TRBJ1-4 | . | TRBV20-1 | CSARDRGLNEKLFF | TGCAGTGCTAGAGATAGGGGGTTAAATGAAAAACTGTTTTTT
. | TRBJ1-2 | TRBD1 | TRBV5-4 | CASSLEGARGNYGYTF | TGTGCCAGCAGCTTGGAGGGGGCAAGGGGGAACTATGGCTACACCTTC
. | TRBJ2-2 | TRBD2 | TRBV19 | CASNLVRLADNTGELFF | TGTGCCAGTAACCTTGTCCGGCTAGCGGATAACACCGGGGAGCTGTTTTTT
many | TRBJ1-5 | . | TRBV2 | CASRGQFQPQHF | TGTGCCAGCCGAGGACAGTTTCAGCCCCAGCATTTT
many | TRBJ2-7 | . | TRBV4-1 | CASSQGQDSYEQYF | TGCGCCAGCAGCCAAGGGCAGGATTCCTACGAGCAGTACTTC
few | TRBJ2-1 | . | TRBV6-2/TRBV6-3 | CASNGISYNEQFF | TGTGCCAGCAATGGGATCTCCTACAATGAGCAGTTCTTC
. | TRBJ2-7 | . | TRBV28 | CATHEQGNPYEQYF | TGTGCCACCCACGAGCAGGGTAACCCCTACGAGCAGTACTTC
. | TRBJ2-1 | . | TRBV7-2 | CASSHKEWRKGLNEQFF | TGTGCCAGCAGCCATAAGGAATGGAGAAAGGGTCTAAATGAGCAGTTCTTC
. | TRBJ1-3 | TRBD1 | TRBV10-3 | CAIRGQGDSGNTIYF | TGTGCCATCAGGGGACAGGGAGACTCTGGAAACACCATATATTTT
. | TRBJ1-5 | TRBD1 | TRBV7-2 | CASSLGTGNSNQPQHF | TGTGCCAGCAGCTTAGGGACAGGGAATAGCAATCAGCCCCAGCATTTT
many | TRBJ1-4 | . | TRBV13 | CASSSQGSEKLFF | TGTGCCAGCAGCTCACAGGGATCTGAAAAACTGTTTTTT
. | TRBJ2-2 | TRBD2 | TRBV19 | CASSSLAGELTGELFF | TGTGCCAGTAGTTCACTAGCGGGAGAACTGACCGGGGAGCTGTTTTTT
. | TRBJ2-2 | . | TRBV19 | CASSIASNTGELFF | TGTGCCAGTAGTATAGCGAGCAACACCGGGGAGCTGTTTTTT
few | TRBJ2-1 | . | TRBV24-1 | CATSDRSGASYNEQFF | TGTGCCACCAGTGACCGAAGCGGAGCCTCCTACAATGAGCAGTTCTTC
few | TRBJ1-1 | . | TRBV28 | CASSFTDITEAFF | TGTGCCAGCAGTTTCACAGATATCACTGAAGCTTTCTTT
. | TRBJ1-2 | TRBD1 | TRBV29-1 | CSSSLGQHVGYTF | TGCAGCTCATCCCTGGGACAGCATGTGGGCTACACCTTC
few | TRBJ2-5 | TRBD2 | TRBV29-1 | CSVEGVATSPSGREGETQYF | TGCAGCGTTGAAGGGGTCGCCACAAGCCCTAGCGGGAGGGAAGGGGAGACCCAGTACTTC
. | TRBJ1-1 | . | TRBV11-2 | CASGLRENTEAFF | TGTGCCAGCGGGCTCCGGGAGAACACTGAAGCTTTCTTT
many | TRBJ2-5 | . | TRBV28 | CASSGANGELETQYF | TGTGCCAGCAGTGGGGCCAATGGGGAGCTGGAGACCCAGTACTTC
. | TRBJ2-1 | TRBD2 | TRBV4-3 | CASSQDPPRAGGPENEQFF | TGCGCCAGCAGCCAAGACCCACCTCGGGCGGGAGGGCCTGAAAATGAGCAGTTCTTC
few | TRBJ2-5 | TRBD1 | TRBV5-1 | CASRPGQGVPQETQYF | TGCGCCAGCAGACCCGGACAGGGGGTCCCCCAAGAGACCCAGTACTTC
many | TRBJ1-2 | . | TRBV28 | CASSQRNPWDGYTF | TGTGCCAGCAGTCAGCGGAACCCCTGGGACGGCTACACCTTC
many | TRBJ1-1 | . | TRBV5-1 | CASTLGVQRNTEAFF | TGCGCCAGCACCCTGGGGGTACAGCGGAACACTGAAGCTTTCTTT
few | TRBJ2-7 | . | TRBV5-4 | CASSFKYSEQYF | TGTGCCAGCAGCTTCAAGTATAGTGAGCAGTACTTC
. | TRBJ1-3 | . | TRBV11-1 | CASSLGTHSGNTIYF | TGTGCCAGCAGCTTGGGGACCCACTCTGGAAACACCATATATTTT
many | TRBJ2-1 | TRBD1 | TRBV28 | CASSPGQADNEQFF | TGTGCCAGCAGTCCCGGACAGGCCGACAATGAGCAGTTCTTC
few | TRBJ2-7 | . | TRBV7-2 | CASSLDSGRGGEQYF | TGTGCCAGCAGCTTAGATTCGGGCAGGGGTGGCGAGCAGTACTTC
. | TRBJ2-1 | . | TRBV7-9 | CASSTSGLPYNEQFF | TGTGCCAGCAGCACGAGCGGGCTCCCCTACAATGAGCAGTTCTTC
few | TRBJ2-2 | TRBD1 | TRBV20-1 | CSARAGQELNTGELFF | TGCAGTGCTAGAGCGGGACAGGAATTAAACACCGGGGAGCTGTTTTTT